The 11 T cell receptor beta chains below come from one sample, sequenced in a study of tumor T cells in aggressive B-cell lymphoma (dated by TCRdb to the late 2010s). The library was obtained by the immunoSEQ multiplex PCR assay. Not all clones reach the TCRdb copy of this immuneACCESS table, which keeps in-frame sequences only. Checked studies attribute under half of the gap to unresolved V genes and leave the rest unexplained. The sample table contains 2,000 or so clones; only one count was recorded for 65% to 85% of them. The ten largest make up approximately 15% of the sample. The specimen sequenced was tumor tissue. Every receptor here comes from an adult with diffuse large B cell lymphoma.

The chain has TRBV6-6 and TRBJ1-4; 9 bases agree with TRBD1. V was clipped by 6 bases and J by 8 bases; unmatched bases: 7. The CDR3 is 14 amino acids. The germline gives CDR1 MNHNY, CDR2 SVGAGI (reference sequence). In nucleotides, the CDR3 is TGTGCCAGCAGAATACAGGGGGCTGGGGAAAAACTGTTTTTT. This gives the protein CASRIQGAGEKLFF.

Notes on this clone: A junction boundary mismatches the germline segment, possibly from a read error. Written as DNA, the CDR3 is TGTGCCAGCAGTGAGCCCGGGGACAGGGGATTTTATGGCAACACCTTC. Translation gives CASSEPGDRGFYGNTF. This chain connects TRBV2 to TRBJ1-2, with TRBD1 matching 10 bases. This CDR3 is 16 amino acids long. Per germline, CDR1 SNHLY and CDR2 FYNNEI. Together with reference TRBV2 and TRBJ1-2, the CDR3 gives the full variable domain: EPEVTQTPSHQVTQMGQEVILRCVPISNHLYFYWYRQILGQKVEFLVSFYNNEISEKSEIFDDQFSVERPDGSNFTLKIRSTKLEDSAMYFCASSEPGDRGFYGNTFGSGTRLTVV.

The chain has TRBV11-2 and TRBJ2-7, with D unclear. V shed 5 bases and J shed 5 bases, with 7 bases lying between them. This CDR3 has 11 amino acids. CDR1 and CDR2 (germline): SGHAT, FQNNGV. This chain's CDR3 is CASSIIHEQYF. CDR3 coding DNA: TGTGCCAGCAGCATAATCCACGAGCAGTACTTC.

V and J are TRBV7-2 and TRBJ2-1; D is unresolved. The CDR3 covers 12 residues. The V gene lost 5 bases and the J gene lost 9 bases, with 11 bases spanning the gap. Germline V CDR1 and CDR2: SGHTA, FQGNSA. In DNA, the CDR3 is TGTGCCAGCAGCCGACTGGCACTTGAGCAGTTCTTC. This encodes CASSRLALEQFF.

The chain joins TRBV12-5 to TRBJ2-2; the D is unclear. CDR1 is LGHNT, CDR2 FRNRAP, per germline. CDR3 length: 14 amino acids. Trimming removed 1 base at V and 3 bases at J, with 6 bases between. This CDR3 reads CASGLDEYTGELFF. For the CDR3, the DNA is TGTGCTAGTGGTTTGGACGAGTACACCGGGGAGCTGTTTTTT.

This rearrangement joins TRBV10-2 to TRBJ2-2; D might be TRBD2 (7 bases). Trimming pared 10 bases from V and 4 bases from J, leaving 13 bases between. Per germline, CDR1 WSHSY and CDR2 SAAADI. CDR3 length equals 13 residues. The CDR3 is CAIRGARTGELFF. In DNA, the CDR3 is TGCGCCATCCGGGGGGCTCGCACCGGGGAGCTGTTTTTT.

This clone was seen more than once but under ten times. CDR3 in DNA: TGTGCCAGCAGCCCAGATAACTATGGCTACACCTTC. This sequence encodes CASSPDNYGYTF. The chain employs TRBV6-5 and TRBJ1-2; no clear D gene. Germline values: CDR1 MNHEY, CDR2 SVGAGI. Trimming took 6 bases from V and 1 from J, leaving 6 bases between them. The CDR3 runs 12 residues.

CDR3 nucleotide sequence: TGTGCCATCAGTGATTACACCACAGATACGCAGTATTTT. Amino acids: CAISDYTTDTQYF. V usage is TRBV10-3 and J usage is TRBJ2-3; D remains ambiguous. Trimming took 3 bases from V and 2 from J, leaving 6 bases between them. The V gene's germline CDR1 is ENHRY and CDR2 SYGVKD. The CDR3 runs 13 residues.

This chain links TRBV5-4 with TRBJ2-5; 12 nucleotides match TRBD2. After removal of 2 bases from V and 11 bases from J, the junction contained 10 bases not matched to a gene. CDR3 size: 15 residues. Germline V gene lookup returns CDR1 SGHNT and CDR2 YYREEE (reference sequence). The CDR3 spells CASSFTGLAGWEQYF. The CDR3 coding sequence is TGTGCCAGCAGCTTTACTGGACTAGCGGGGTGGGAGCAGTACTTC.

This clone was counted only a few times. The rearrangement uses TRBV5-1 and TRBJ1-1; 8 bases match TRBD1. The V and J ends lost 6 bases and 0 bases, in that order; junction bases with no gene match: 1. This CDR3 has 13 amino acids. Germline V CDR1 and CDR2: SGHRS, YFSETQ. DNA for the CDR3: TGCGCCAGCAAGACAGGGGTGAACACTGAAGCTTTCTTT. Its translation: CASKTGVNTEAFF.

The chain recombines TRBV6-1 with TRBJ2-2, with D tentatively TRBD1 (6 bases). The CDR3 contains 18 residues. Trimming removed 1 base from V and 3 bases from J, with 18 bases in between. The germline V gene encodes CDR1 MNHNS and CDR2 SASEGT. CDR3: CASSEDPTGTRDTGELFF. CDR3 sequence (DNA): TGTGCCAGCAGTGAAGATCCTACCGGGACACGAGACACCGGGGAGCTGTTTTTT.